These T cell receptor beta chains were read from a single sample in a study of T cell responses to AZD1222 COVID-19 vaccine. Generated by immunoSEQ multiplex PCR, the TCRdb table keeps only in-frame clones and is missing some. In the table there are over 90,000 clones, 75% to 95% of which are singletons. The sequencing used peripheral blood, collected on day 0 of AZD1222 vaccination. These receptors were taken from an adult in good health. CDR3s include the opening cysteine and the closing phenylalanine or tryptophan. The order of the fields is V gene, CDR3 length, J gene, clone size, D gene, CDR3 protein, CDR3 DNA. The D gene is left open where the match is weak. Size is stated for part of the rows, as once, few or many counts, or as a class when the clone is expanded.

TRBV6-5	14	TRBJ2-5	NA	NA	CASSLDSQEETQYF	TGTGCCAGCAGTTTGGACAGCCAAGAGGAGACCCAGTACTTC
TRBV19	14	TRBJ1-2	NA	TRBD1	CASSILTGAYGYTF	TGTGCCAGTAGTATCCTGACAGGGGCCTATGGCTACACCTTC
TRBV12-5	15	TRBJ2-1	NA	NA	CASGLGTGALDEQFF	TGTGCTAGTGGTTTGGGTACGGGAGCTCTGGATGAGCAGTTCTTC
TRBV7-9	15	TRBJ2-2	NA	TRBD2	CASSLGLAGAGELFF	TGTGCCAGCAGCTTAGGCCTAGCGGGAGCCGGGGAGCTGTTTTTT
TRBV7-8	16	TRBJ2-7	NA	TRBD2	CASSLAIAGVGYEQYF	TGTGCCAGCAGCTTAGCAATAGCGGGAGTAGGGTACGAGCAGTACTTC
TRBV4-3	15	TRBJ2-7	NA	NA	CASSQVSQGGYEQYF	TGCGCCAGCAGCCAAGTATCACAGGGTGGCTACGAGCAGTACTTC
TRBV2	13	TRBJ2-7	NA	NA	CATTDITSYEQYF	TGTGCCACTACGGACATAACCTCCTACGAGCAGTACTTC
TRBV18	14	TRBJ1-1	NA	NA	CASSPGAENTEAFF	TGTGCCAGCTCACCGGGGGCAGAGAACACTGAAGCTTTCTTT
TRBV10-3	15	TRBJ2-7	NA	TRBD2	CAISESTSGSFEQYF	TGTGCCATCAGTGAGTCAACTAGCGGGAGTTTCGAGCAGTACTTC
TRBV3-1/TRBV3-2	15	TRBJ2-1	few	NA	CASSHDGESYNEQFF	TGTGCCAGCAGCCACGACGGGGAGTCCTACAATGAGCAGTTCTTC
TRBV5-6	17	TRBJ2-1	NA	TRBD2	CASSLVPLAGGHNEQFF	TGTGCCAGCAGCTTGGTACCCCTGGCGGGAGGCCACAATGAGCAGTTCTTC
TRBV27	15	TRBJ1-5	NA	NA	CASSLDRNSNQPQHF	TGTGCCAGCAGCCTGGACAGAAATAGCAATCAGCCCCAGCATTTT
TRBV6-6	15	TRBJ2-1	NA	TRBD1	CATSIIPGQGNEQFF	TGTGCCACGTCCATTATCCCGGGACAGGGCAATGAGCAGTTCTTC
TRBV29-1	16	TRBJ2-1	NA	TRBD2	CSVLLAGGVSYNEQFF	TGCAGCGTCTTACTAGCGGGAGGAGTGTCCTACAATGAGCAGTTCTTC
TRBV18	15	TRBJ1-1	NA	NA	CASSPPTYMNTEAFF	TGTGCCAGCTCACCGCCCACCTACATGAACACTGAAGCTTTCTTT
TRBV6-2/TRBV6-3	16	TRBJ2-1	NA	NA	CASSSYRDGTYNEQFF	TGTGCCAGCAGTTCCTACCGGGACGGGACCTACAATGAGCAGTTCTTC
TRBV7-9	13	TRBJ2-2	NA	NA	CASRKEGTGELFF	TGTGCCAGCAGGAAGGAGGGCACCGGGGAGCTGTTTTTT
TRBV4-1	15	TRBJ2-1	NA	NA	CASTKELGSYNEQFF	TGCGCCAGCACCAAAGAGCTGGGCTCCTACAATGAGCAGTTCTTC
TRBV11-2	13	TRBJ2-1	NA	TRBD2	CASRRTSGPEQFF	TGTGCCAGCAGGCGGACTAGCGGCCCTGAGCAGTTCTTC
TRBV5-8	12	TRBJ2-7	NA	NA	CASKKEAYEQYF	TGTGCCAGCAAGAAGGAAGCCTACGAGCAGTACTTC
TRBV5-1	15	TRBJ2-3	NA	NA	CASSLWGPSTDTQYF	TGCGCCAGCAGCTTGTGGGGTCCCAGCACAGATACGCAGTATTTT
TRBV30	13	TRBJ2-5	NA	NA	CAWSRGAQETQYF	TGTGCCTGGAGTCGTGGGGCTCAAGAGACCCAGTACTTC
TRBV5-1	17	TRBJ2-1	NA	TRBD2	CASSSQSGRASTNEQFF	TGCGCCAGCAGCTCTCAAAGCGGGAGGGCCTCAACCAATGAGCAGTTCTTC
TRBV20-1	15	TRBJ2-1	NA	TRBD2	CSASTSGSSYNEQFF	TGCAGTGCTAGTACTAGCGGGAGCTCCTACAATGAGCAGTTCTTC
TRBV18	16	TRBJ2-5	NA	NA	CASSPGQLVTQETQYF	TGTGCCAGCTCACCTGGACAGCTAGTGACCCAAGAGACCCAGTACTTC
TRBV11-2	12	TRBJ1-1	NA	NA	CASSLMSGGAFF	TGTGCCAGCAGCTTAATGTCGGGGGGGGCTTTCTTT
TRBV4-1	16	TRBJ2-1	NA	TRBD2	CASSHPAGTSYNEQFF	TGCGCCAGCAGCCACCCAGCGGGAACCTCCTACAATGAGCAGTTCTTC
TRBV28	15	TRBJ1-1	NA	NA	CASTPLQVVGTEAFF	TGTGCCAGCACCCCCTTACAGGTTGTGGGCACTGAAGCTTTCTTT
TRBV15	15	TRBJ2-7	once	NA	CATSRVQGGAYEQYF	TGTGCCACCAGCAGAGTTCAGGGGGGGGCCTACGAGCAGTACTTC
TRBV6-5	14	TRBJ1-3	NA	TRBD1	CASGGTASGNTIYF	TGTGCCAGCGGGGGGACAGCGTCTGGAAACACCATATATTTT
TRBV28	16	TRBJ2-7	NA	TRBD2	CASSSPLAVLSYEQYF	TGTGCCAGCAGTTCGCCGCTAGCGGTCCTCTCCTACGAGCAGTACTTC
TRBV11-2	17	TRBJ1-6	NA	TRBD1	CASSLPRQGVRNSPLHF	TGTGCCAGCAGCTTACCTCGACAGGGGGTCCGTAATTCACCCCTCCACTTT
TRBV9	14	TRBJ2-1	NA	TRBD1	CASSPRTGGDEQFF	TGTGCCAGCAGCCCACGGACAGGGGGGGATGAGCAGTTCTTC
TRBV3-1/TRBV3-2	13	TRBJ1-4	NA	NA	CASSRQPNEKLFF	TGTGCCAGCAGCAGACAGCCTAATGAAAAACTGTTTTTT
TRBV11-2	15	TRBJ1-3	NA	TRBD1	CASSSRTGAGNTIYF	TGTGCCAGCAGCAGTCGGACAGGGGCGGGAAACACCATATATTTT
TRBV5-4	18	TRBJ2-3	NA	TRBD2	CASSKGGGEGLAGESGYF	TGTGCCAGCAGCAAGGGCGGGGGCGAGGGACTAGCGGGAGAAAGTGGATATTTT
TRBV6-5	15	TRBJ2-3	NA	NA	CASSPPGRNTDTQYF	TGTGCCAGCAGTCCGCCGGGACGTAACACAGATACGCAGTATTTT
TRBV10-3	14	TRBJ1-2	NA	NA	CAISADRITYGYTF	TGTGCCATCAGTGCAGACAGGATCACCTATGGCTACACCTTC
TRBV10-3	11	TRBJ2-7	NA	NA	CAISEGGKQYF	TGTGCCATCAGTGAGGGGGGGAAGCAGTACTTC
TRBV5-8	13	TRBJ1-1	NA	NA	CASSAGQNTEAFF	TGTGCCAGCAGCGCTGGACAGAACACTGAAGCTTTCTTT
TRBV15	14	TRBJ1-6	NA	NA	CATSRDLQDTRPHF	TGTGCCACCAGCAGAGATTTACAGGACACCCGCCCCCACTTT
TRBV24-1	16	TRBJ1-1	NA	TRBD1	CATSALDRGQGVKAFF	TGTGCCACCAGTGCCCTGGACAGGGGGCAAGGGGTAAAAGCTTTCTTT
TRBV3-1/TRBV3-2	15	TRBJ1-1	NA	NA	CASSLRAGKNTEAFF	TGTGCCAGCAGCCTTAGGGCGGGAAAGAACACTGAAGCTTTCTTT
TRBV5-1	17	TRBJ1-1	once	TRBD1	CASSPGTGGKSDTEAFF	TGCGCCAGCAGCCCGGGGACAGGGGGCAAATCGGACACTGAAGCTTTCTTT
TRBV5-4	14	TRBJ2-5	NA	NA	CASSSTGGKETQYF	TGTGCCAGCAGCTCCACCGGAGGGAAAGAGACCCAGTACTTC
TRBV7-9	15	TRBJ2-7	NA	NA	CASSLSGMSSYEQYF	TGTGCCAGCAGCTTATCTGGCATGAGCTCCTACGAGCAGTACTTC
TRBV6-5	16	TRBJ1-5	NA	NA	CASSFEQAYSNQPQHF	TGTGCCAGCAGTTTCGAGCAGGCTTATAGCAATCAGCCCCAGCATTTT
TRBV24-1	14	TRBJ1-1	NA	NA	CATSGGALNTEAFF	TGTGCCACCAGTGGTGGGGCCCTTAACACCGAAGCTTTCTTT
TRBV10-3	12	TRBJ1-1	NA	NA	CAISSEVPEAFF	TGTGCCATCAGCTCTGAGGTGCCTGAAGCTTTCTTT
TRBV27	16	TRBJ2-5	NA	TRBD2	CASSPGTSGPQETQYF	TGTGCCAGCAGCCCCGGGACTAGCGGGCCCCAAGAGACCCAGTACTTC
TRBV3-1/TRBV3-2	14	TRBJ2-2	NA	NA	CASSQDLNTGELFF	TGTGCCAGCAGCCAAGATCTTAACACCGGGGAGCTGTTTTTT
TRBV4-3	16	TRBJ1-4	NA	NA	CASSQEGGTLNEKLFF	TGCGCCAGCAGCCAAGAAGGCGGGACGCTTAATGAAAAACTGTTTTTT
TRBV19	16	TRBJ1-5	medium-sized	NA	CASSIVGPYSNQPQHF	TGTGCCAGTAGTATAGTTGGGCCATATAGCAATCAGCCCCAGCATTTT
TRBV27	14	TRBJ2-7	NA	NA	CASSLSGHFGEQYF	TGTGCCAGCAGTTTAAGTGGACATTTTGGCGAGCAGTACTTC
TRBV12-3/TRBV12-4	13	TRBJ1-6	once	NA	CASKVNLYSPLHF	TGTGCCAGCAAGGTTAACCTTTATTCACCCCTCCACTTT
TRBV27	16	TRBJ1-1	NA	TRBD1	CASSFRQGARNTEAFF	TGTGCCAGCAGTTTTCGCCAGGGGGCGCGTAACACTGAAGCTTTCTTT